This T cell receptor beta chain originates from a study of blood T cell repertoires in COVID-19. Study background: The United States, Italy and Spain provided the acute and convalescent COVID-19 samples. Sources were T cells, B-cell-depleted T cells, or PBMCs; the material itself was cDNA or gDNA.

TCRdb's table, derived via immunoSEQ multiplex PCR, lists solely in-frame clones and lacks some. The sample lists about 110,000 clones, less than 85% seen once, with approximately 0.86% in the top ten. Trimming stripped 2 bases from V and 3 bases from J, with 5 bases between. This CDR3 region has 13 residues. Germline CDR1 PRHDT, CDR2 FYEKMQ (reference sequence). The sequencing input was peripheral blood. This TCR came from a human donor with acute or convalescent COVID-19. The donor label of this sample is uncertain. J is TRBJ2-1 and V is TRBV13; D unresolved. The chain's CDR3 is CASSLSLYNEQFF. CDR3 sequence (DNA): TGTGCCAGCAGCTTATCCCTCTACAATGAGCAGTTCTTC.